What follows are 16 T cell receptor beta chains derived from one specimen sequenced in a study of T cells in women clearing cervical HPV infection. Sequenced by immunoSEQ multiplex PCR; TCRdb stores in-frame clones only, minus some. The sample yields 30,000 or so clones, of which the top ten take up approximately 7.5%. Sample: blood buffy coat. These TCRs come from a woman between 18 and 70 years old with a cervical HPV16 infection that either progressed to CIN3+ or cleared (not recorded which).

In the case of this clone: The read ends 3 residues before the CDR3 terminus; that terminus is restored from the germline J gene. The rearrangement links TRBV14 to TRBJ1-4; D not certain. CDR1 SGHDN and CDR2 FVKESK come from the germline V gene. V was cut by 1 base and J by 5 bases, with 26 bases left in between. The CDR3 is 20 residues long. CDR3 residues: CASSQGRRGLRFGVNEKLFF. The CDR3 DNA, read in part, is TGTGCCAGCAGCCAAGGTCGTCGCGGCCTAAGGTTCGGGGTGAATGAAAAA.

By frequency, this clone registers medium-sized. The read finishes 3 residues shy of the CDR3 end, and the germline J gene is used to complete it. The rearrangement links TRBV20-1 to TRBJ2-1, with a weak D call TRBD2 (6 bases). With 3 bases removed from V and 3 bases from J, the gap between germline ends came to 12 bases. There are 14 residues in the CDR3. Germline V gene lookup returns CDR1 DFQATT and CDR2 SNEGSKA (reference sequence). CDR3 DNA, as far as it was read: TGCAGTGCTAGGGACTGGAGGGACTACAATGAG. Translated, it gives CSARDWRDYNE. The full CDR3 reads CSARDWRDYNEQFF.

CDR3 DNA (partial): TGTGCCATCAGTGGGTCTAGCGGGGTATACAATGAG. This translates into CAISGSSGVYNE. Given in full, the CDR3 is CAISGSSGVYNEQFF. V and J are TRBV10-3 and TRBJ2-1; 9 nucleotides align to TRBD2. The CDR3 end is not reached by the read, which stops 3 residues before it; the germline J gene fills it in. There are 15 residues in the CDR3. Per the germline V gene, CDR1 is ENHRY and CDR2 is SYGVKD. Losses at the gene ends were 4 bases for V and 4 bases for J; bases not matched to a gene: 5.

Worth noting for this clone: The CDR3 extends 3 residues past the end of the read, so its final part is completed from the germline J gene. The chain has TRBV5-6 and TRBJ2-4; D perhaps matches TRBD2 (6 bases). V was shortened by 2 bases and J by 8 bases, with 11 bases between the two germline ends. The CDR3 is made up of 13 amino acids. Germline V CDR1 and CDR2: SGHDT, YYEEEE. The part of the CDR3 DNA that was read is TGTGCCAGCAGCTTCAGGGAGCGGGACATT. Encoded protein: CASSFRERDI. The whole CDR3 region reads CASSFRERDIQYF.

Remarks on this clone: The CDR3 is cut off 3 residues early in the read; its end comes from the germline J gene. The chain recombines TRBV7-6 with TRBJ2-4, with a tentative D call TRBD2 (5 bases). Germline-derived CDR1 and CDR2 are SGHVS and FNYEAQ. There are 12 residues in the CDR3. The sequenced part of the CDR3 DNA is TGTGCCAGCAGCTTTGGCGACTATGGT. Amino acid sequence: CASSFGDYG. The CDR3 as a whole reads CASSFGDYGQYF.

Regarding this clone: The read finishes 3 residues shy of the CDR3 end, and the germline J gene is used to complete it. This rearrangement joins TRBV6-1 to TRBJ2-2; 8 nucleotides agree with TRBD1. Germline CDR1 and CDR2: MNHNS and SASEGT. The CDR3 covers 15 residues. CDR3 residues: CASSDRGQGVSPLFF. The CDR3 DNA, read in part, is TGTGCCAGCAGTGATCGAGGACAGGGAGTTTCACCG.

As for this clone: The read halts 3 residues ahead of the CDR3 end, with the missing end drawn from the germline J gene. The J gene is TRBJ2-7, the V gene TRBV14, with TRBD2 matching over 7 bases. With 1 base clipped from V and 4 bases from J, the junction kept 7 bases outside the gene matches. The CDR3 totals 15 residues. Germline assignment: CDR1 SGHDN and CDR2 FVKESK. The CDR3 sequence: CASSQGSAGTYEQYF. The CDR3 DNA, read in part, is TGTGCCAGCAGCCAAGGATCAGCGGGAACTTACGAG.

The covered CDR3 bases are TGTGCCAGCAGCTTGCGGGGGGAAAGCACAGATACG. Translation: CASSLRGESTDT. The complete CDR3 reads CASSLRGESTDTQYF. The chain carries TRBV7-9 and TRBJ2-3, with TRBD2 identical over 8 bases. The CDR3 is cut off 3 residues early in the read; its end comes from the germline J gene. Per germline, CDR1 SEHNR and CDR2 FQNEAQ (reference sequence). The length of the CDR3 is 15 residues. Trimming removed 3 bases from V and 0 bases from J; junction bases left unmatched: 2.

Of note for this clone: The read terminates 3 residues ahead of where the CDR3 ends, so the germline J gene completes it. The rearrangement uses TRBV12-3 or TRBV12-4 and TRBJ1-1; no clear D. The CDR3 loop spans 14 amino acids. The ends were cut back, 3 bases at V and 1 base at J, with 9 bases in the middle. The sequenced CDR3 bases are TGTGCCAGCAGTTTGATAGGGCAGAACACTGAA. Its translation is CASSLIGQNTE. The full CDR3 protein reads CASSLIGQNTEAFF.

Worth noting for this clone: Coverage ceases 3 residues before the CDR3 finishes, and the germline J gene fills in the end. The genes are TRBV4-1 and TRBJ1-2, with D perhaps matching TRBD1 (6 bases). The germline V gene encodes CDR1 MGHRA and CDR2 YSYEKL. Trimming stripped 5 bases from V and 1 base from J, with 17 bases between. This CDR3 comprises 16 residues. The CDR3 DNA, read in part, is TGCGCCAGCAGCTCAGCAGGGGCGGGGGTTAACTATGGC. This translates into CASSSAGAGVNYG. The complete CDR3 reads CASSSAGAGVNYGYTF.

Turning to this clone: The read finishes 3 residues shy of the CDR3 end, and the germline J gene is used to complete it. V and J are TRBV20-1 and TRBJ2-5; a possible D gene is TRBD1 (6 bases). The CDR3 totals 12 residues. V was trimmed by 4 bases and J by 2 bases, leaving 8 bases between them. Germline assignment: CDR1 DFQATT and CDR2 SNEGSKA (reference sequence). This chain's CDR3 is CSATGQQETQYF. CDR3 DNA (partial): TGCAGTGCTACGGGACAACAAGAGACC.

Here the CDR3 reads CASKPTGTGPYGYTF. Partial CDR3 DNA: TGTGCCAGCAAACCTACCGGGACAGGGCCCTATGGC. This chain links TRBV6-4 with TRBJ1-2, with TRBD1 matching 9 bases. The sequence runs out 3 residues before the end of the CDR3; the remainder is reconstructed from the germline J gene. Germline assignment: CDR1 MRHNA and CDR2 SNTAGT. The CDR3 is 15 residues long. V was clipped by 7 bases and J by 4 bases; unmatched bases: 10.

About this clone: Read coverage stops 3 residues before the CDR3 terminus; the germline J gene supplies the remainder. The V call is TRBV7-2, the J call TRBJ2-4, with TRBD1 identical over 7 bases. This CDR3 has 15 residues. CDR1 and CDR2 (germline): SGHTA, FQGNSA. Partial CDR3 DNA: TGTGCCAGCAGCTCGCAGACAGGGACCTCCTTGGGT. Protein product: CASSSQTGTSLG. The whole CDR3 region reads CASSSQTGTSLGQYF. Full variable domain (remainder filled in from reference TRBV7-2 and TRBJ2-4): GAGVSQSPSNKVTEKGKDVELRCDPISGHTALYWYRQSLGQGLEFLIYFQGNSAPDKSGLPSDRFSAERTGGSVSTLTIQRTQQEDSAVYLCASSSQTGTSLGQYFGAGTRLSVL.

About this clone itself: The read gets to within 3 residues of the CDR3 end, and the germline J gene fills in the rest. V gene TRBV7-3 combines with J gene TRBJ1-1; TRBD1 is a possible D gene (6 bases). V gave up 1 base and J gave up 4 bases, with 16 bases separating them. Germline assignment: CDR1 SGHTA and CDR2 FQGTGA. There are 16 residues in the CDR3. The CDR3 bases that were read are TGTGCCAGCAGCTTAAGCAGGGTAGGGGGTTCCACTGAA. Amino acids: CASSLSRVGGSTE. The entire CDR3 reads CASSLSRVGGSTEAFF. Variable domain in full (rest from reference TRBV7-3 and TRBJ1-1): GAGVSQTPSNKVTEKGKYVELRCDPISGHTALYWYRQSLGQGPEFLIYFQGTGAADDSGLPNDRFFAVRPEGSVSTLKIQRTERGDSAVYLCASSLSRVGGSTEAFFGQGTRLTVV.

The sequenced CDR3 bases are TGTGCCAGCAGCTTTAGCGGCTCCTACAATGAG. It yields the protein CASSFSGSYNE. The CDR3, in full, reads CASSFSGSYNEQFF. V usage is TRBV7-3 and J usage is TRBJ2-1, with TRBD2 as a possible D gene (6 bases). The read ends 3 residues shy of where the CDR3 ends; the end is completed using the germline J gene. CDR1 and CDR2 from the germline V gene are SGHTA and FQGTGA. V dropped 3 bases and J dropped 0 bases, with 6 bases sitting between them. This CDR3 comprises 14 residues.

A word on this clone: The CDR3 end falls 3 residues outside the read, so it is completed with the germline J gene. This sequence joins TRBV14 and TRBJ2-2; D gene ambiguous. Trimming removed 4 bases at V and 8 bases at J, with 11 bases between. The V gene's germline CDR1 is SGHDN and CDR2 FVKESK. CDR3 size: 13 residues. The sequenced CDR3 bases are TGTGCCAGCAGCCCCTTCCCAAGGGGGGAG. It translates to CASSPFPRGE. The whole CDR3 reads CASSPFPRGELFF. The variable domain in full, with the rest retrieved from reference TRBV14 and TRBJ2-2, is EAGVTQFPSHSVIEKGQTVTLRCDPISGHDNLYWYRRVMGKEIKFLLHFVKESKQDESGMPNNRFLAERTGGTYSTLKVQPAELEDSGVYFCASSPFPRGELFFGEGSRLTVL.